This paragraph reports one T cell receptor (beta chain). The antigen remains undetermined. The data belong to a study of cytomegalovirus exposure and HLA in healthy donors. Study conclusions and caveats: Later analysis identified a missense DCLRE1C variant that was linked to TCR beta V- and J-gene trimming. Relative to the roughly 690-donor mean, N-insertions were reportedly fewer in an Asian-associated ancestry cluster in a later analysis.

Trimming took 5 bases from V and 4 from J, leaving 20 bases between them. The CDR3 runs 16 residues. Germline V gene data show CDR1 as LNHNV and CDR2 as YYDKDF (reference sequence). The PCR used 60 Vbeta and 13 Jbeta primers. Produced via immunoSEQ multiplex PCR; TCRdb's table is partial and in-frame only. The sample carries about 100,000 clones, around 80% recorded once. The chain has TRBV15 and TRBJ1-2, with D possibly matching TRBD1 (5 bases). Sequencing was performed on PBMCs. The TCR was taken from a woman between 45 and 65 years old in good health and CMV-seropositive. The CDR3 protein is CATSAPLEWTRYGYTF. CDR3 sequence (DNA): TGTGCCACCAGCGCTCCCCTCGAATGGACACGCTATGGCTACACCTTC.